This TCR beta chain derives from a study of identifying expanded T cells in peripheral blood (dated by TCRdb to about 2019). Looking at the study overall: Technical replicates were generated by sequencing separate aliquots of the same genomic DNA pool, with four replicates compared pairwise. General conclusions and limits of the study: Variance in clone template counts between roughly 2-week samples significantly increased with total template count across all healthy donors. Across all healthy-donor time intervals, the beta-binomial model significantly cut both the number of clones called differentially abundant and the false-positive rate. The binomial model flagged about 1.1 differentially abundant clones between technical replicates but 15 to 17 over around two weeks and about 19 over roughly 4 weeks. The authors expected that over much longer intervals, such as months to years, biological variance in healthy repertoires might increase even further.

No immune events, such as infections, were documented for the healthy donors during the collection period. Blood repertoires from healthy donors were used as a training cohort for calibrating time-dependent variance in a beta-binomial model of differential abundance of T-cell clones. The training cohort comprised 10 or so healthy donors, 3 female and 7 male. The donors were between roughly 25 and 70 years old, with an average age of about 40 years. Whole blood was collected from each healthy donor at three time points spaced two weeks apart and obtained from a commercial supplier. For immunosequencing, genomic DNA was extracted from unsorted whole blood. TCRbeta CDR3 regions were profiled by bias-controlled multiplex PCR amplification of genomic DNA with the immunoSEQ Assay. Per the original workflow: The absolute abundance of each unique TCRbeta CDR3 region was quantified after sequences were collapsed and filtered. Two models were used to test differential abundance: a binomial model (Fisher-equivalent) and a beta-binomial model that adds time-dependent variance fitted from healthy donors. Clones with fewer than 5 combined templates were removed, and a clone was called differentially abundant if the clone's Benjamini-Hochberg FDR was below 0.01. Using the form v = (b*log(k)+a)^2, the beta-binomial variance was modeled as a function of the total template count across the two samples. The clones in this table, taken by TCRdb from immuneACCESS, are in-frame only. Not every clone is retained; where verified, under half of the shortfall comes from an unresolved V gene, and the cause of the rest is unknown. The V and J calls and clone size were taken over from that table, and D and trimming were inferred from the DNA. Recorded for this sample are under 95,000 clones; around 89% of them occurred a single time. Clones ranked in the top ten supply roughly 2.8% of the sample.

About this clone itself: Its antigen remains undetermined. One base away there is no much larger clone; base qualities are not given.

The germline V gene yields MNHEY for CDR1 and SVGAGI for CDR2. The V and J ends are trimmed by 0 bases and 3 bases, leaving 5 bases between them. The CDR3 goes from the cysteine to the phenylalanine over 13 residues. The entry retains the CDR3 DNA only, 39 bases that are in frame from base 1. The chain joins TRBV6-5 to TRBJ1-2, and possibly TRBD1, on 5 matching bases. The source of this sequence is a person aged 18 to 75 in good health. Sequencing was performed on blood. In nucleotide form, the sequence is TGTGCCAGCAGTTACTCGACAGACTATGGCTACACCTTC. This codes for CASSYSTDYGYTF.